This T cell receptor beta chain originates from a study of blood T cell repertoires in COVID-19. About the study: Some COVID-19 samples were acute and others convalescent; all came from the United States, Italy and Spain. PBMCs, B-cell-depleted T cells, or T cells provided the cDNA or gDNA that made up the material.

Original processing notes: For nucleated cells, counts were estimated from reference gene primer amplification. The repertoire was sequenced with immunoSEQ multiplex PCR; TCRdb's copy has only in-frame clones and lacks some. For V, J and clone size, that table is used; D and trimming come from the DNA. The table includes roughly 190,000 clones, around 80% detected once. This clone has a handful of counts. There are 16 residues in the CDR3. Germline V gene data show CDR1 as SGHTA and CDR2 as FQGNSA. Trimming removed 2 bases from V and 8 bases from J, with 16 bases in between. The sample taken for sequencing was peripheral blood. The rearrangement uses TRBV7-2 and TRBJ1-6; D might be TRBD1 (6 bases). The TCR comes from a woman between 50 and 59 years old with acute or convalescent COVID-19. This CDR3 reads CASSLNPPGVDSPLHF. Written as DNA, the CDR3 is TGTGCCAGCAGCTTAAACCCCCCAGGGGTCGATTCACCCCTCCACTTT. Supplemented by reference TRBV7-2 and TRBJ1-6, the full variable domain reads GAGVSQSPSNKVTEKGKDVELRCDPISGHTALYWYRQSLGQGLEFLIYFQGNSAPDKSGLPSDRFSAERTGGSVSTLTIQRTQQEDSAVYLCASSLNPPGVDSPLHFGNGTRLTVT.